The present entry profiles one T cell receptor beta chain with its context. Antigen unknown. Sequenced by immunoSEQ multiplex PCR; TCRdb stores in-frame clones only, minus some. The sample contains 40,000 to 65,000 clones, roughly 80% of which appear only once. The sample is drawn from a study of PD-1 blockade in classical Hodgkin lymphoma. Study observations and caveats: Complete responders started with a diversity level that resembled newly diagnosed patients at baseline. Newly diagnosed patients had baseline TCR diversity that was reportedly lower than that of healthy donors. Unlike CD8+ TCR diversity, which did not rise significantly by C4D1, CD4+ TCR diversity did.

All trial patients relapsed after autologous stem cell transplantation. Best response was recorded as complete response, partial response or progressive disease. The germline V gene has CDR1 KGHSH and CDR2 LQKENI. The CDR3 loop spans 14 amino acids. The germline V and J ends were trimmed by 1 base and 7 bases, with 11 bases remaining between them. This TCR was sampled from a human donor with classical Hodgkin lymphoma. The specimen comprised peripheral blood mononuclear cells (PBMCs), sampled at baseline. J is TRBJ1-5 and V is TRBV18; the D gene is possibly TRBD1 (6 bases). This CDR3 reads CASSPRQERQPQHF. CDR3 nucleotide sequence: TGTGCCAGCTCACCACGACAGGAACGGCAGCCCCAGCATTTT.